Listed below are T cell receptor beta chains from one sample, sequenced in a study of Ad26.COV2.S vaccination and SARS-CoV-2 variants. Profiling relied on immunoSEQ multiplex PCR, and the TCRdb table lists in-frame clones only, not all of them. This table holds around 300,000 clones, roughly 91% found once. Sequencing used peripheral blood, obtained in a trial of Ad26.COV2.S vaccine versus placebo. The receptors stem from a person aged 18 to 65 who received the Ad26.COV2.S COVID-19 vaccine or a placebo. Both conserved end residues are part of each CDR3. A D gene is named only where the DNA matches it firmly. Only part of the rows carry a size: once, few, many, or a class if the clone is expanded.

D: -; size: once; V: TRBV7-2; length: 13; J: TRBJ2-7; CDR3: CASSSDRLEGQYF; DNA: TGTGCCAGCAGCTCAGACAGGTTAGAGGGGCAGTACTTC
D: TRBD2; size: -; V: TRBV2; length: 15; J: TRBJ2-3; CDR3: CASRVLAGDRDTQYF; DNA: TGTGCCAGCAGAGTACTAGCGGGGGATAGAGATACGCAGTATTTT
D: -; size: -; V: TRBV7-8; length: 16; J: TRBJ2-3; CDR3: CASSLWGTQSTDTQYF; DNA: TGTGCCAGCAGCTTATGGGGGACTCAGAGCACAGATACGCAGTATTTT
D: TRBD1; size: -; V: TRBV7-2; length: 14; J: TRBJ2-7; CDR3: CASSPIGQAYEQYF; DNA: TGTGCCAGCAGCCCCATTGGACAGGCCTACGAGCAGTACTTC
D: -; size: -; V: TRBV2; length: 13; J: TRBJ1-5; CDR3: CASSATANQPQHF; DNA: TGTGCCAGCAGCGCAACGGCCAATCAGCCCCAGCATTTT
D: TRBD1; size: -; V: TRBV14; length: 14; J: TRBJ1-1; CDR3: CASSQGTEVPEAFF; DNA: TGTGCCAGCAGCCAGGGGACAGAGGTTCCTGAAGCTTTCTTT
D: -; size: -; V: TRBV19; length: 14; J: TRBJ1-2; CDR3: CASSIRGRIYGYTF; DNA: TGTGCCAGTAGTATCCGTGGCAGGATCTATGGCTACACCTTC
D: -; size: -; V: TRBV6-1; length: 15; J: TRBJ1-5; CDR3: CASSEANRAAQPQHF; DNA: TGTGCCAGCAGTGAAGCAAACAGGGCCGCCCAGCCCCAGCATTTT
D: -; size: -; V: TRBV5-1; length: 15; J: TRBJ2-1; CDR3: CASSLEGTVYNEQFF; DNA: TGCGCCAGCAGCTTGGAAGGTACAGTGTACAATGAGCAGTTCTTC
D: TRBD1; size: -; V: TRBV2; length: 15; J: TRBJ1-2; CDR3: CASSKIGQGGYGYTF; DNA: TGTGCCAGCAGTAAGATCGGACAGGGCGGCTATGGCTACACCTTC
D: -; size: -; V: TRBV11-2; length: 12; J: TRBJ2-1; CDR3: CASSLIHNEQFF; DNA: TGTGCCAGCAGCTTAATCCACAATGAGCAGTTCTTC
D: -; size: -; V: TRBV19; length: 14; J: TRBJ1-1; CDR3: CASSSGAGNHLAFF; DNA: TGTGCCAGTAGTTCCGGGGCAGGCAATCATCTAGCTTTCTTT
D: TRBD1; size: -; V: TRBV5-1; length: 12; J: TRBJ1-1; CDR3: CASSLAGQEAFF; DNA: TGCGCCAGCAGCTTGGCGGGACAGGAAGCTTTCTTT
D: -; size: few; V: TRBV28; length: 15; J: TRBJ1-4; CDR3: CASSPWGVTNEKLFF; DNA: TGTGCCAGCAGCCCGTGGGGGGTAACTAATGAAAAACTGTTTTTT
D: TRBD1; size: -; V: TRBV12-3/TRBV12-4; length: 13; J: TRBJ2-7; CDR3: CASRGDRGYEQYF; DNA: TGTGCCAGCAGAGGGGACAGGGGCTACGAGCAGTACTTC
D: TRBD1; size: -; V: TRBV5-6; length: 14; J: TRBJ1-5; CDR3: CASSPGQGNQPQHF; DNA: TGTGCCAGCAGTCCCGGACAGGGCAATCAGCCCCAGCATTTT
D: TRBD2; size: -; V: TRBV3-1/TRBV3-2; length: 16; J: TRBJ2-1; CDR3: CASSVRLAGYNDEQFF; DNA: TGTGCCAGCAGCGTTCGACTAGCGGGATATAATGATGAGCAGTTCTTC
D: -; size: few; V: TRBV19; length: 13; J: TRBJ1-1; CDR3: CASSIGAGTEAFF; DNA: TGTGCCAGTAGTATTGGCGCGGGCACTGAAGCTTTCTTT
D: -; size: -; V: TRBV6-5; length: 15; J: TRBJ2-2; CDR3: CASSYSRGVAGELFF; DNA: TGTGCCAGCAGTTACAGTAGGGGGGTCGCCGGGGAGCTGTTTTTT
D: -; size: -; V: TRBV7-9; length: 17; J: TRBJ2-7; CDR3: CASSAGVGSSSPYEQYF; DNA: TGTGCCAGCAGCGCTGGTGTGGGGTCATCTAGCCCCTACGAGCAGTACTTC
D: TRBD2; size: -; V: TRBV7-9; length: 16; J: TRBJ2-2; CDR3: CASGLGTPGGTGELFF; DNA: TGTGCCAGCGGGCTTGGTACCCCGGGGGGCACCGGGGAGCTGTTTTTT
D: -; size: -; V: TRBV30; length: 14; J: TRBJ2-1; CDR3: CAWKSGPSYNEQFF; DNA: TGTGCCTGGAAGTCCGGTCCCTCCTACAATGAGCAGTTCTTC
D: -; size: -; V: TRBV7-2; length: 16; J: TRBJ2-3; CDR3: CASSLAKEGIGDTQYF; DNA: TGTGCCAGCAGCTTAGCGAAGGAGGGGATTGGGGATACGCAGTATTTT
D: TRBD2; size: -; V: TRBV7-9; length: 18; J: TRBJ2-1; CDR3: CASSFSVVAGASGNEQFF; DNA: TGTGCCAGCAGCTTCTCAGTTGTAGCGGGAGCGTCTGGCAATGAGCAGTTCTTC
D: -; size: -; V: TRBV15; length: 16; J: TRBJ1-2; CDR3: CATSRDGGVSNYGYTF; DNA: TGTGCCACCAGCAGAGATGGGGGAGTATCCAACTATGGCTACACCTTC
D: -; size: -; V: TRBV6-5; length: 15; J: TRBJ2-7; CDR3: CASRESGRTTGEQYF; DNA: TGTGCCAGCAGAGAGTCGGGACGGACGACCGGCGAGCAGTACTTC
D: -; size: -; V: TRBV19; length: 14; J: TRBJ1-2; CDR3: CASSPQRSNYGYTF; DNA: TGTGCCAGTAGTCCACAGCGATCTAACTATGGCTACACCTTC
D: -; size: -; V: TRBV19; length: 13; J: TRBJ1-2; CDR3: CATGPTGSYGYTF; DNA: TGTGCCACCGGCCCCACAGGTTCCTATGGCTACACCTTC
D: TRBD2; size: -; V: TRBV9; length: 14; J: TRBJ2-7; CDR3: CASSGTSGSYEQYF; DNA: TGTGCCAGCAGCGGCACTAGCGGTTCCTACGAGCAGTACTTC